These 22 T cell receptor beta chains were sequenced from one sample in a study of blood T cells in healthy people across ages. It was with a sample-barcoded 5' primer and a J-beta primer mix that a second PCR of roughly 7 to 12 cycles was run. Via MiXCR, TCRdb re-called the 5' RACE reads, giving one row per CDR3 protein. The table includes hundreds of thousands of distinct CDR3 sequences, about 28% detected once. Source material: blood. Receptors originate from a woman at least 80 years old in good health.

This clonotype was detected ten times or more. The gene calls are TRBV7-8 and TRBJ2-7; either TRBD1 or TRBD2 may fit D (5 bases each). V was trimmed by 5 bases and J by 2 bases, leaving 25 bases between them. CDR3 length: 18 amino acids. Germline CDR1 is SGHVS and CDR2 is FQNEAQ. The CDR3 reads CASSPFTLRDRKPYEQYF. The CDR3 nucleotides are TGTGCCAGCAGCCCCTTTACCCTCCGGGACCGCAAACCCTACGAGCAGTACTTC.

This sequence joins TRBV5-1 and TRBJ2-5; 10 positions match TRBD1. After removal of 3 bases from V and 7 bases from J, the junction contained 9 bases not matched to a gene. The germline CDR1 and CDR2 sequences are SGHRS and YFSETQ. The CDR3 loop spans 15 amino acids. The CDR3 region is CASSSRDRGGGTQYF. CDR3 bases: TGCGCCAGCAGCTCCCGGGACAGGGGTGGAGGGACCCAGTACTTC.

This clonotype was counted at least ten times. The genes are TRBV7-2 and TRBJ1-2; 12 nucleotides align to TRBD1. The length of the CDR3 is 16 residues. Per the germline V gene, CDR1 is SGHTA and CDR2 is FQGNSA. The V and J ends lost 5 bases and 0 bases, in that order; junction bases with no gene match: 4. CDR3 sequence reads: CASSRDRGHANYGYTF. In DNA form, the CDR3 reads TGTGCCAGCAGCCGGGACAGGGGGCATGCTAACTATGGCTACACCTTC.

The rearrangement uses TRBV6-1 and TRBJ2-2; 14 nucleotides align to TRBD2. The germline V gene encodes CDR1 MNHNS and CDR2 SASEGT. With 5 bases clipped from V and 0 bases from J, the junction kept 5 bases outside the gene matches. The CDR3 covers 18 residues. CDR3 DNA sequence: TGTGCCAGCAGTACCGGACTAGCGGGGGGCACGAACACCGGGGAGCTGTTTTTT. The encoded protein is CASSTGLAGGTNTGELFF.

The sample holds many counts of this clonotype. This chain joins TRBV2 and TRBJ2-5, with D possibly matching TRBD2 (6 bases). Trimming cost V 4 bases and J 4 bases, with 10 bases left between them. CDR3 length: 13 amino acids. Per germline, CDR1 SNHLY and CDR2 FYNNEI. CDR3 in amino acids: CASSGVSGETQYF. CDR3 DNA sequence: TGTGCCAGCAGTGGGGTTAGCGGAGAGACCCAGTACTTC.

Comments on this clonotype: A much larger clone is a single base away; this may be a read error. The chain is built from TRBV28 and TRBJ2-7, with D perhaps matching TRBD2 (7 bases). The CDR3 consists of 19 residues. The germline gives CDR1 MDHEN, CDR2 SYDVKM. Trimming left V 6 bases short and J 3 bases short, with 30 bases between. CDR3 amino acids: CASRHPGTSQRRGGYEQYF. The CDR3 region has the DNA TGTGCCAGCAGACACCCAGGGACATCTCAAAGAAGGGGGGGCTACGAGCAGTACTTC. Variable domain in full (rest from reference TRBV28 and TRBJ2-7): DVKVTQSSRYLVKRTGEKVFLECVQDMDHENMFWYRQDPGLGLRLIYFSYDVKMKEKGDIPEGYSVSREKKERFSLILESASTNQTSMYLCASRHPGTSQRRGGYEQYFGPGTRLTVT.

The chain uses TRBV2 and TRBJ2-1; the D call may be TRBD1 or TRBD2 (5 bases each). The V end lost 4 bases, the J end lost 10 bases, and 5 bases lay between the germline ends. The CDR3 totals 10 residues. Germline V gives CDR1 SNHLY, CDR2 FYNNEI. CDR3 in amino acids: CASSGGEQFF. CDR3 nucleotides: TGTGCCAGCAGTGGGGGGGAGCAGTTCTTC.

This clonotype was seen many times. V usage is TRBV6-2 or TRBV6-3 and J usage is TRBJ2-7; possibly TRBD1 for D (6 bases). Between the trimmed V and J ends, which lost 2 bases and 9 bases, there was a span of 17 bases. Per germline, CDR1 MNHEY and CDR2 SVGEGT. This CDR3 is built from 14 residues. The CDR3 DNA follows: TGTGCCAGCAGTTACCAACTTGGGGGCGACTCGCAGTACTTC. Translation gives CASSYQLGGDSQYF.

This clonotype occurred many times. V gene TRBV7-2 combines with J gene TRBJ2-7, with TRBD2 as a possible D gene (6 bases). The germline V and J ends were trimmed by 2 bases and 3 bases, with 11 bases remaining between them. Germline CDR1 is SGHTA and CDR2 is FQGNSA. This CDR3 spans 14 amino acids. CDR3 DNA: TGTGCCAGCAGCTTATGGACTACCAACTACGAGCAGTACTTC. Translated, it gives CASSLWTTNYEQYF.

This clonotype was counted ten times or more. A much more abundant neighbour one base away suggests this may be a read error. The V gene is TRBV20-1, the J gene TRBJ1-2; D is possibly TRBD1 (5 bases). Trimming stripped 3 bases from V and 4 bases from J, with 15 bases between. In germline, CDR1 is DFQATT, CDR2 SNEGSKA (reference sequence). CDR3 length equals 14 residues. CDR3 nucleotide sequence: TGCAGTGCTAGCGGCCTGAGGGACTGCTATGGCTACACCTTC. It encodes CSASGLRDCYGYTF.

This sequence joins TRBV30 and TRBJ1-1, with D unresolved. CDR1 is GTSNPN and CDR2 is SVGIG in the germline V gene (reference sequence). With 0 bases removed from V and 1 base from J, the gap between germline ends came to 12 bases. The CDR3 spans 15 residues. The CDR3 bases are TGTGCCTGGAGTGTATGGGAAGGAGGGAACACTGAAGCTTTCTTT. This codes for CAWSVWEGGNTEAFF.

Remarks on this clonotype: An end of the junction does not agree with germline; a read error may underlie this. The genes are TRBV4-1 and TRBJ1-2; no clear D gene. Germline assignment: CDR1 MGHRA and CDR2 YSYEKL. The CDR3 runs to 14 residues. CDR3 sequence: CASSPAIGRSGHTF. As DNA, the CDR3 is TGCGCCAGCAGCCCCGCTATAGGACGGAGTGGCCACACCTTC.

The V and J genes are TRBV5-1 and TRBJ2-1; D not certain. The germline V and J ends were trimmed by 0 bases and 8 bases, with 18 bases remaining between them. The germline V gene encodes CDR1 SGHRS and CDR2 YFSETQ. This CDR3 is 16 amino acids long. The CDR3, as DNA: TGCGCCAGCAGCTTGGAGGGTTCGCTTTACCCCTATGAGCAGTTCTTC. As protein: CASSLEGSLYPYEQFF.

This clonotype was seen only a few times. The chain recombines TRBV21-1 with TRBJ2-1; TRBD2, the table's D call, was not compared with the DNA. TRBV21-1 is classified as a pseudogene. The CDR3 is made up of 21 amino acids. DNA of the CDR3: TGTGCCAGCAGCCCTACCAAGGGAAGGACTAGCGGGGGGGCCATGGCCAATGAGCAGTTCTTC. This codes for CASSPTKGRTSGGAMANEQFF.

This clonotype was counted many times. V gene TRBV5-5 combines with J gene TRBJ2-5, with TRBD1 matching over 12 bases. V was clipped by 3 bases and J by 4 bases; unmatched bases: 7. The CDR3 totals 16 residues. Germline V gene lookup returns CDR1 SGHKS and CDR2 YYEKEE (reference sequence). Here the CDR3 DNA reads TGTGCCAGCAGCTCGGGGGACAGGGGGCGTTTAGAGACCCAGTACTTC. Translation: CASSSGDRGRLETQYF.

As to this clonotype: This could be a read error, since a much larger clone is one nucleotide away. The chain employs TRBV6-5 and TRBJ2-1, with D tentatively TRBD1 (5 bases). The J call may be faulty, since TRBJ2-7 better matches the DNA end. In germline, CDR1 is MNHEY, CDR2 SVGAGI. CDR3 size: 14 residues. The CDR3 spells CASSYKGIDNEQYF. CDR3 nucleotides: TGTGCCAGCAGTTACAAGGGGATCGACAATGAGCAGTACTTC.

As concerns this clonotype: A clone one base away is much larger, so this may be a read error. The genes are TRBV7-2 and TRBJ2-4; no clear D gene. The V gene's germline CDR1 is SGHTA and CDR2 FQGNSA. The CDR3 covers 14 residues. Trimming removed 11 bases at V and 0 bases at J, with 14 bases between. CDR3 in amino acids: CACTPGLAKNIQYF. CDR3 DNA: TGTGCCTGCACTCCCGGGCTAGCCAAAAACATTCAGTACTTC. Full variable domain (rest looked up from reference TRBV7-2 and TRBJ2-4): GAGVSQSPSNKVTEKGKDVELRCDPISGHTALYWYRQSLGQGLEFLIYFQGNSAPDKSGLPSDRFSAERTGGSVSTLTIQRTQQEDSAVYLCACTPGLAKNIQYFGAGTRLSVL.

Remarks on this clonotype: This may arise from a read error, as a much more abundant clone is one base away. CDR3 DNA: TGTGCCAGCAGCTGCGGGACACCATACAATGAGCAGTTCTTC. Residues: CASSCGTPYNEQFF. V and J are TRBV7-9 and TRBJ2-1; D possibly matches TRBD1 or TRBD2 (6 bases each). The V gene's germline CDR1 is SEHNR and CDR2 FQNEAQ (reference sequence). V dropped 4 bases and J dropped 4 bases, with 11 bases sitting between them. The CDR3 has 14 amino acids.

This clonotype was counted ten times or more. The chain is built from TRBV9 and TRBJ1-2; 7 bases are shared with TRBD1. The CDR3 has 14 amino acids. Trimming at V came to 6 bases and at J to 0 bases, leaving 5 bases not matched to a gene. Germline V gene sequence: CDR1 SGDLS, CDR2 YYNGEE. CDR3 nucleotide sequence: TGTGCCAGCACTCTCGGACAGGCTAACTATGGCTACACCTTC. This translates into CASTLGQANYGYTF.

Points on this clonotype: Just one base apart from a much larger clone, this may be a read error. The chain uses TRBV5-1 and TRBJ1-4; possibly TRBD1 for D (5 bases). The germline V and J ends were trimmed by 4 bases and 6 bases, with 16 bases remaining between them. This CDR3 spans 15 amino acids. Germline-derived CDR1 and CDR2 are SGHRS and YFSETQ. CDR3 DNA sequence: TGCGCCAGCAGCGTTGCGGCGGGGACCGATGAAAAACTGTTTTTT. Its protein is CASSVAAGTDEKLFF.

V gene TRBV6-1 combines with J gene TRBJ2-3; possible D gene TRBD1, 6 bases. Trimming pared 3 bases from V and 5 bases from J, leaving 15 bases between. The CDR3 spans 15 residues. Germline V gives CDR1 MNHNS, CDR2 SASEGT. The DNA of the CDR3 is TGTGCCAGCAGTGATAACAGGGTTGGGGGAGATACGCAGTATTTT. This codes for CASSDNRVGGDTQYF.

In this sample, this clonotype turned up a few times. A much more abundant neighbour one base away suggests this may be a read error. The chain couples TRBV20-1 to TRBJ1-6; possible D gene TRBD1, 5 bases. This CDR3 is built from 14 residues. Per germline, CDR1 DFQATT and CDR2 SNEGSKA (reference sequence). DNA of the CDR3: TGCAGTGCTAGAGGACAGACTTATAATTCACCCCCCCACTTT. Translating it yields CSARGQTYNSPPHF.